This T cell receptor beta chain was sequenced in a study of T cell responses to AZD1222 COVID-19 vaccine. Regarding the study as a whole: Reports indicate that nearly half of spike-specific TCRs are directed at unmutated variant regions.

Data came from immunoSEQ multiplex PCR; TCRdb stores just in-frame clones and leaves some out. The sample consists of fewer than 180,000 clones, 90% to 95% of them appearing once. Regarding this clone: Its antigen is undetermined.

This CDR3 has 14 residues. Trimming removed 4 bases from V and 0 bases from J, with 7 bases in between. CDR1 is MNHEY and CDR2 is SMNVEV in the germline V gene (reference sequence). Sequencing was performed on peripheral blood, taken on day 0 of AZD1222 vaccination. The chain is built from TRBV27 and TRBJ1-3; TRBD1 might be the D (6 bases). This clonotype was sampled from an adult in good health. The chain's CDR3 is CASSSQGSGNTIYF. The CDR3 DNA reads TGTGCCAGCAGTTCACAGGGCTCTGGAAACACCATATATTTT.